The 21 T cell receptor beta chains listed next were all sequenced from one sample in a study of T cell clonality in common variable immunodeficiency. Libraries were prepared by immunoSEQ multiplex PCR; TCRdb keeps only in-frame clonotypes and omits some of them. This repertoire holds tens of thousands of clones, and none appear only once. The sample was peripheral blood mononuclear cells. These TCRs come from a person aged 18 to 70 in good health.

This clone has at least ten counts. CDR3: CASSEGTGKLYEQYF. The CDR3 DNA, read in part, is TGCGCCAGCAGCGAGGGGACAGGCAAACTCTACGAG. V gene TRBV5-1 combines with J gene TRBJ2-7, with 8 bases matching TRBD1. The read ends 3 residues before the CDR3 terminus; that terminus is restored from the germline J gene. The CDR3 is 15 amino acids. V dropped 4 bases and J dropped 3; count of bases not matched to a gene: 9. The V gene's germline CDR1 is SGHRS and CDR2 YFSETQ.

This clone was seen repeatedly, ten times or more. Incomplete CDR3 DNA: TGTGCCAGCAGTGAAGGGGCCGTAAGCTCTGGGGCCAACGTC. It encodes CASSEGAVSSGANV. The entire CDR3 protein is CASSEGAVSSGANVLTF. V usage is TRBV2 and J usage is TRBJ2-6; D is uncertain. Read sequence stops 3 residues before the CDR3 end, and the germline J gene provides the missing end. This CDR3 contains 17 residues. The V gene's germline CDR1 is SNHLY and CDR2 FYNNEI. The V gene lost 1 base and the J gene lost 0 bases, with 10 bases spanning the gap.

This clone was seen ten or more times. The sequence runs out 3 residues before the end of the CDR3; the remainder is reconstructed from the germline J gene. The chain uses TRBV19 and TRBJ1-6; D ambiguous. CDR1 is LNHDA, CDR2 SQIVND, per germline (reference sequence). The CDR3 consists of 14 residues. V was cut by 5 bases and J by 9 bases, with 14 bases left in between. Partial CDR3 DNA: TGTGCCAGTAGTTATGAGGGTCTCTCTTCACCC. Protein sequence: CASSYEGLSSP. The entire CDR3 protein is CASSYEGLSSPLHF.

In its sample, this clone was seen many times. The CDR3 extends 3 residues past the end of the read, so its final part is completed from the germline J gene. This chain uses TRBV5-4 with TRBJ1-4; 7 bases map to TRBD1. The length of the CDR3 is 14 residues. Germline V lookup: CDR1 SGHNT, CDR2 YYREEE (reference sequence). The CDR3 sequence is CASSPGQPESPLFF. Partial CDR3 DNA: TGTGCCAGCAGCCCGGGACAGCCGGAGTCACCA.

As regards this clone: The read gets to within 3 residues of the CDR3 end, and the germline J gene fills in the rest. The rearrangement links TRBV19 to TRBJ2-7; no reliable D call. V was clipped by 0 bases and J by 6 bases, with 12 bases between them. The CDR3 consists of 14 residues. Germline V CDR1 and CDR2: LNHDA, SQIVND (reference sequence). CDR3 DNA, as far as it was read: TGTGCCAGTAGTATAGATGGTAGCCGCAGCGAG. Translation: CASSIDGSRSE. The whole CDR3 sequence reads CASSIDGSRSEQYF.

This clone was found many times. The sequenced fragment ends 3 residues before the CDR3 boundary, so the rest is inferred from the germline J gene. V and J are TRBV13 and TRBJ1-1; D may be TRBD1 (6 bases). The CDR3 has 11 residues. In germline, CDR1 is PRHDT, CDR2 FYEKMQ (reference sequence). Partial CDR3 DNA: TGTGCCAGCAGCCTCCGGGACACA. This codes for CASSLRDT. The whole CDR3 is CASSLRDTAFF.

This clone was picked up many times. The sequenced fragment ends 3 residues before the CDR3 boundary, so the rest is inferred from the germline J gene. V is TRBV6-2 or TRBV6-3 and J is TRBJ2-7, with D possibly matching TRBD1 (6 bases). From germline, CDR1 is MNHEY and CDR2 SVGEGT. The length of the CDR3 is 14 residues. With 2 bases removed from V and 1 base from J, the gap between germline ends came to 9 bases. CDR3 residues: CASSYGQISYEQYF. CDR3 DNA (partial): TGTGCCAGCAGTTACGGACAGATATCCTACGAG.

The sample holds many counts of this clone. The CDR3 goes on 3 residues after the read ends, and that part is filled in from the germline J gene. J is TRBJ1-2 and V is TRBV2, with D possibly being TRBD1 (6 bases). Trimming shortened V by 10 bases and J by 7 bases, and 10 bases separated the two germline ends. There are 10 residues in the CDR3. CDR1 and CDR2 (germline): SNHLY, FYNNEI. CDR3 DNA, as far as it was read: TGTGCCATTAGAGGGGGTGGC. It specifies CAIRGGG. The full CDR3 protein reads CAIRGGGYTF.

This clone has at least ten counts. A junction end diverges from the germline sequence, so it may reflect a read error. The read ends 3 residues before the CDR3 terminus; that terminus is restored from the germline J gene. The chain has TRBV4-2 and TRBJ2-2, with a possible D match to TRBD1 (6 bases). CDR1 LGHNA and CDR2 YNFKEQ come from the germline V gene. CDR3 length: 17 amino acids. CDR3 protein: CASSQELQGLNTGELFF. CDR3 bases read: TGCGCCAGCAGCCAAGAACTACAGGGATTAAACACCGGGGAG.

This clone was counted many times. The sequence runs out 3 residues before the end of the CDR3; the remainder is reconstructed from the germline J gene. The V gene is TRBV5-4, the J gene TRBJ1-1, with TRBD1 matching over 8 bases. The V gene end was trimmed by 5 bases and the J gene end by 1 base; junction bases not matched to a gene: 7. The germline V gene has CDR1 SGHNT and CDR2 YYREEE (reference sequence). This CDR3 contains 15 residues. The chain's CDR3 is CASSRSGTGNTEAFF. Partial CDR3 DNA: TGTGCCAGCAGTCGGTCCGGGACAGGGAACACTGAA.

Many counts were recorded for this clone. Incomplete CDR3 DNA: TGTGCCAGCTCACCAGGGTCTAGGACCTACGAG. Its translation is CASSPGSRTYE. In full, the CDR3 reads CASSPGSRTYEQYF. This sequence joins TRBV18 and TRBJ2-7; D is unclear. Sequencing ends 3 residues short of the CDR3 end; the germline J gene provides the rest. The V gene's germline CDR1 is KGHSH and CDR2 LQKENI. This CDR3 has 14 residues. Trimming shortened V by 2 bases and J by 2 bases, and 10 bases separated the two germline ends. Complete variable domain (other parts from reference TRBV18 and TRBJ2-7): NAGVMQNPRHLVRRRGQEARLRCSPMKGHSHVYWYRQLPEEGLKFMVYLQKENIIDESGMPKERFSAEFPKEGPSILRIQQVVRGDSAAYFCASSPGSRTYEQYFGPGTRLTVT.

About this clone itself: From the germline J gene comes the end of the CDR3, since the read stops 3 residues before it. V usage is TRBV27 and J usage is TRBJ2-7; 8 bases line up with TRBD1. Per the germline V gene, CDR1 is MNHEY and CDR2 is SMNVEV (reference sequence). J was trimmed by 4 bases and V by 3 bases; bases with no gene match: 2. CDR3 size: 13 residues. The CDR3 spells CASSFGQGYEQYF. Partial CDR3 DNA: TGTGCCAGCAGTTTTGGACAGGGTTACGAG.

This clone was picked up many times. The sequenced fragment ends 3 residues before the CDR3 boundary, so the rest is inferred from the germline J gene. The chain employs TRBV9 and TRBJ2-3; 8 bases agree with TRBD2. V was pared by 4 bases and J by 4 bases, with 8 bases of the junction left unmatched. CDR1 is SGDLS and CDR2 is YYNGEE in the germline V gene. The CDR3 has 15 residues. The CDR3 loop is CASSFPGLAADTQYF. The CDR3 bases that were read are TGTGCCAGCAGCTTCCCCGGACTAGCCGCAGATACG.

In its sample, this clone was seen many times. The DNA ends 3 residues before the CDR3 does, and the rest of the CDR3 is filled in from the germline J gene. The chain links TRBV19 to TRBJ2-2; D may be TRBD1 (6 bases). The CDR3 runs to 14 residues. Germline V gives CDR1 LNHDA, CDR2 SQIVND (reference sequence). Trimming removed 9 bases from V and 1 base from J, with 12 bases in between. This CDR3 is CASAGTLNTGELFF. The covered CDR3 bases are TGTGCCAGCGCCGGGACATTGAACACCGGGGAG.

This clone has a count of ten or more. The read terminates 3 residues before the CDR3 end, so the remaining end is supplied by the germline J gene. The genes are TRBV30 and TRBJ2-6; D gene ambiguous. Germline-derived CDR1 and CDR2 are GTSNPN and SVGIG (reference sequence). This CDR3 comprises 13 residues. Between the trimmed V and J ends, which lost 3 bases and 4 bases, there was a span of 7 bases. CDR3 DNA, as far as it was read: TGTGCCTGGAGAGGGCACGGGGCCAACGTC. Protein sequence: CAWRGHGANV. The full CDR3 protein reads CAWRGHGANVLTF.

This clone was seen repeatedly, ten times or more. The read halts 3 residues ahead of the CDR3 end, with the missing end drawn from the germline J gene. This chain links TRBV18 with TRBJ2-5; D gene unclear. The CDR3 has 14 residues. Trimming removed 0 bases from V and 4 bases from J, with 9 bases in between. Germline lookup yields CDR1 KGHSH and CDR2 LQKENI. Here the CDR3 reads CASSPPISTETQYF. CDR3 bases read: TGTGCCAGCTCACCACCGATTAGCACAGAGACC.

This clone was recorded many times. The sequenced part of the CDR3 DNA is TGTGCCTGGGGTACTAGCGGTAGTAACACCGGGGAG. It translates to CAWGTSGSNTGE. The CDR3 in its entirety is CAWGTSGSNTGELFF. The chain couples TRBV30 to TRBJ2-2; TRBD2 matches 8 bases. The observed sequence ends 3 residues before the CDR3 terminus, with the missing tail filled in from the germline J gene. The ends lost 5 bases at V and 2 bases at J; junction bases unmatched: 7. The germline gives CDR1 GTSNPN, CDR2 SVGIG (reference sequence). CDR3 length: 15 residues.

This clone was found many times. The read comes to an end 3 residues before the CDR3 does, leaving the germline J gene to fill in the end. The chain recombines TRBV10-3 with TRBJ2-5; D is uncertain. CDR1 and CDR2 from the germline V gene are ENHRY and SYGVKD. This CDR3 spans 13 amino acids. V was shortened by 4 bases and J by 5 bases, with 11 bases between the two germline ends. Partial CDR3 DNA: TGTGCCATCAGTGTAAGGTCTCTCGAGACC. It translates to CAISVRSLET. The whole CDR3 sequence is CAISVRSLETQYF.

This clone has ten or more counts. Read data end 3 residues before the CDR3 end; the end is taken from the germline J gene. J is TRBJ1-6 and V is TRBV30; D may be TRBD1 (5 bases). Trimming left V 4 bases short and J 4 bases short, with 8 bases between. The CDR3 covers 13 residues. Germline CDR1 reads GTSNPN; CDR2 reads SVGIG (reference sequence). The CDR3 protein is CAWTGLYNSPLHF. The sequenced part of the CDR3 DNA is TGTGCCTGGACGGGACTTTATAATTCACCC.

This clone appeared many times. From the germline J gene comes the end of the CDR3, since the read stops 3 residues before it. The chain links TRBV29-1 to TRBJ2-7; TRBD1 matches 9 bases. Germline V gene lookup returns CDR1 SQVTM and CDR2 ANQGSEA. This CDR3 contains 12 residues. V shed 7 bases, J shed 4 bases, and the junction held 5 bases outside the gene matches. This chain's CDR3 is CSAGDRGYEQYF. The CDR3 DNA, read in part, is TGCAGCGCTGGAGACAGGGGGTACGAG.

This clone was picked up many times. The read terminates 3 residues before the CDR3 end, so the remaining end is supplied by the germline J gene. J is TRBJ1-1 and V is TRBV29-1; 7 bases fit TRBD1. J was trimmed by 0 bases and V by 7 bases; bases with no gene match: 5. Germline values: CDR1 SQVTM, CDR2 ANQGSEA. The CDR3 contains 13 residues. CDR3 sequence: CSAGTELNTEAFF. CDR3 DNA, as far as it was read: TGCAGCGCGGGGACAGAACTGAACACTGAA.